Below are 3 T cell receptor beta chains sequenced from a single sample in a study of T cells in Graves' hyperthyroidism and ophthalmopathy (dated by TCRdb to the late 2010s). Receptor amplification or capture employed multiplex PCR. Instrument on record: Illumina HiSeq 2000. Amplification of TCR beta CDR3 regions was carried out from RNA transcripts. The TCR CDR3 was subjected to a first round of RT-PCR using the HTBI primer set and the Qiagen OneStep RT-PCR kit. TCRdb's own reprocessing of the public reads used fastp at Q25 and MiXCR and kept productive beta chains. Every CDR3 protein is listed once, alongside the most common genes and DNA of its rows. The table for this sample lists 600,000 to 650,000 distinct CDR3 sequences; 15% to 20% of them were counted only once. The ten biggest clones cover around 3.9% of the sample. Material: blood. Receptors originate from a woman aged 25 to 45 with Graves' hyperthyroidism.

The rearrangement joins TRBV6-2 or TRBV6-3 to TRBJ1-5; TRBD1 agrees at 9 bases. The CDR3 is made up of 14 amino acids. V was clipped by 6 bases and J by 6 bases; unmatched bases: 6. Per the germline V gene, CDR1 is MNHEY and CDR2 is SVGEGT. CDR3 sequence: CASREQGAAQPQHF. The DNA of the CDR3 is TGTGCCAGCAGGGAACAGGGGGCGGCTCAGCCCCAGCATTTT.

J is TRBJ1-4 and V is TRBV5-8, with TRBD1 identical over 8 bases. V shed 6 bases and J 5 bases; nucleotides not matched to a gene: 6. Germline CDR1 and CDR2: SGHTS and YDEGEE. This CDR3 region has 14 residues. The CDR3 DNA sequence: TGTGCCAGCACCCTGGACAGGGCAAATGAAAAACTGTTTTTT. As protein: CASTLDRANEKLFF.

This clonotype was observed a few times. The chain joins TRBV7-9 to TRBJ1-2; D gene uncertain. Germline V lookup: CDR1 SEHNR, CDR2 FQNEAQ (reference sequence). The V gene lost 5 bases and the J gene lost 3 bases, with 19 bases spanning the gap. The CDR3 runs 16 residues. This chain's CDR3 is CASSRAIVGVDYGYTF. The CDR3 region has the DNA TGTGCCAGCAGCCGAGCCATAGTCGGGGTGGACTATGGCTACACCTTC.